The clone carrying this T cell receptor beta chain was observed at least ten times. Antigen unknown. The CDR3 totals 12 residues. Germline-derived CDR1 and CDR2 are GTSNPN and SVGIG (reference sequence). The ends were cut back, 8 bases at V and 5 bases at J, with 15 bases in the middle. This sample stems from a study of regulatory T cells in long-lasting Graves disease. The authors built TCR beta libraries using iRepertoire HTBI primers and Arm-PCR of CDR3 regions. TCRdb re-called the multiplex PCR reads through MiXCR, storing one row per CDR3 protein. The sample lists just over 600,000 distinct CDR3 sequences; 16% were seen once. Points from the study as a whole: Segments TRBV28, TRBJ1-2 and TRBJ2-5 showed preferential usage in persistent disease.

This sample's time point: newly diagnosed GD, antithyroid drugs for less than 3 months. PBMC-derived RNA was used for the TCR library. These sequences were also reported in another study, on T cells in Graves' hyperthyroidism and ophthalmopathy.

This specimen was peripheral blood mononuclear cells (PBMCs), taken at new diagnosis, from a patient treated with antithyroid drugs. The chain links TRBV30 to TRBJ1-1; a possible D gene is TRBD1 (6 bases). The receptor's source is a woman in her twenties or thirties with Graves disease. As DNA, the CDR3 is TGTGCCGCTACAGGGTTTATGACTGAAGCTTTCTTT. Its translation is CAATGFMTEAFF. The full variable domain, with the rest looked up from reference TRBV30 and TRBJ1-1, is SQTIHQWPATLVQPVGSPLSLECTVEGTSNPNLYWYRQAAGRGLQLLFYSVGIGQISSEVPQNLSASRPQDRQFILSSKKLLLSDSGFYLCAATGFMTEAFFGQGTRLTVV.